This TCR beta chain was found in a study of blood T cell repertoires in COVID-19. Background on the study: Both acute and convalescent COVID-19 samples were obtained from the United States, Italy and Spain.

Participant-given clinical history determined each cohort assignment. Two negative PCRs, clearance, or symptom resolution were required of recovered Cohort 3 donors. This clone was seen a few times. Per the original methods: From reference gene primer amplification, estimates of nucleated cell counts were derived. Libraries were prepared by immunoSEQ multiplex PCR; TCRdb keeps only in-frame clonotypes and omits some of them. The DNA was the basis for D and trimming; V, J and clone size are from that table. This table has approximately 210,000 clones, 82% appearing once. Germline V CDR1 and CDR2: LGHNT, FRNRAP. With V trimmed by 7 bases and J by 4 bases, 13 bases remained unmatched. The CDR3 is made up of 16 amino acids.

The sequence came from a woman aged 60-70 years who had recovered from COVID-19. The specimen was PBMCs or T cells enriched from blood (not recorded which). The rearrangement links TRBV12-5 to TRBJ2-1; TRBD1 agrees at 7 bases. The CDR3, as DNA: TGTGCTAGTGCTTTTTATCCCGGGACAGTATACAATGAGCAGTTCTTC. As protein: CASAFYPGTVYNEQFF.